This T cell receptor beta chain was recorded in a study of CD8 T cells in ankylosing spondylitis. Study-wide results and caveats: Previous work reported some of these motif variants in the synovial fluid and blood of reactive arthritis.

As concerns this clonotype: Its antigen is not known.

V dropped 0 bases and J dropped 3 bases, with 15 bases sitting between them. Germline-derived CDR1 and CDR2 are MNHEY and SMNVEV (reference sequence). This CDR3 contains 16 residues. TCRdb independently ran MiXCR on the 5' RACE reads; one entry per CDR3 protein. Of under 250,000 distinct CDR3 sequences listed, 30% to 35% are singletons. The chain employs TRBV27 and TRBJ2-7; a possible D gene is TRBD2 (5 bases). The sequenced sample was blood, either unsorted or a sorted T cell fraction (not recorded which). The source of this sequence is a male donor with ankylosing spondylitis or in good health (not recorded which). The CDR3 protein is CASSLSLPGSNYEQYF. CDR3 coding DNA: TGTGCCAGCAGTTTATCGCTACCGGGGAGCAACTACGAGCAGTACTTC.